This TCR beta chain was documented in a study of cytomegalovirus exposure and HLA in healthy donors. Primers for the PCR totalled 60 Vbeta and 13 Jbeta. Method: immunoSEQ multiplex PCR; TCRdb's copy keeps in-frame clones and lacks some. In the table there are around 130,000 clones, approximately 70% of which are singletons. V dropped 6 bases and J dropped 7 bases, with 10 bases sitting between them. The CDR3 runs 11 residues. The V gene's germline CDR1 is MDHEN and CDR2 SYDVKM. Study-wide results and caveats: On later analysis, the bulk of CMV-associated TCR beta chains appeared to be HLA-restricted.

This clone was counted between two and nine times. Its antigen is not known. This rearrangement joins TRBV28 to TRBJ2-7; D unresolved. This TCR came from a man between 18 and 35 years old in good health and CMV-seronegative. The sequenced material came from PBMCs. The CDR3: CASREVEEQYF. The DNA of the CDR3 is TGTGCCAGCAGGGAAGTGGAGGAGCAGTACTTC.